Shown below are 25 T cell receptor beta chains from a single sample sequenced in a study of blood T cells in healthy people across ages (dated by TCRdb to 2015 to 2017). Libraries were built with 5' RACE. The sequencer was an Illumina HiSeq 2500. A second PCR of 7 to 11 cycles was run with a J-beta primer mix and a sample-barcoded 5' primer. Starting from the raw public reads, TCRdb applied fastp trimming at Q25, assembled clones with MiXCR and retained in-frame beta chains. Under each unique CDR3 protein, matching rows form one entry showing the most common genes and DNA. Within this sample are 650,000 to 800,000 distinct CDR3 sequences, with over 40% of them counted one time only. The top ten clonotypes cover 13% of the sample. Sequenced input: blood. The receptors were sampled from a woman over 75 in good health.

On this clonotype itself: This may be a read error: a much more frequent sequence differs by one nucleotide. The chain is built from TRBV5-1 and TRBJ2-1; 7 bases match TRBD1. This CDR3 spans 19 amino acids. Looked up from germline, CDR1 is SGHRS and CDR2 is YFSETQ. In DNA form, the CDR3 reads TGCGCCCGCAGCTCGGCCGACAGGGTGTCCCCAGCCGCAGACAATGAGCAGTTCTTC. Residues: CARSSADRVSPAADNEQFF.

This clonotype was counted between two and nine times. DNA of the CDR3: TGTGCCAGCAGTGCTGCCAGGCAAGAGACCCAGTACTTC. Its translation is CASSAARQETQYF. V is TRBV12-3 or TRBV12-4 and J is TRBJ2-5; no firm D call. V shed 5 bases and J shed 2 bases, with 9 bases lying between them. This CDR3 is built from 13 residues.

The V gene is TRBV4-2, the J gene TRBJ2-2, with D possibly TRBD1 on 6 matching bases. CDR3 length: 15 amino acids. V was cut by 3 bases and J by 6 bases, with 14 bases left in between. Germline loops: CDR1 LGHNA, CDR2 YNFKEQ. CDR3 nucleotide sequence: TGTGCCAGCAGCCACGGACAGAGGGACGCCGGGGAGCTGTTTTTT. As protein: CASSHGQRDAGELFF.

This clonotype appeared a single time. Possible read error: a much larger clone is one base away. The chain joins TRBV27 to TRBJ2-1; TRBD2 might be the D (6 bases). The CDR3 consists of 15 residues. Trimming pared 6 bases from V and 8 bases from J, leaving 20 bases between. Germline CDR1 reads MNHEY; CDR2 reads SMNVEV (reference sequence). CDR3 in DNA: TGTGCCAGCAGCGGCACTTCCGCCTGGGAGGATGAGCAGTTCTTC. As protein: CASSGTSAWEDEQFF.

This clonotype was counted only a few times. The CDR3 reads CASTLGHRYGYTF. The CDR3 nucleotides read TGTGCCAGCACCCTAGGGCATCGCTATGGCTACACCTTC. The chain is built from TRBV28 and TRBJ1-2; D is undetermined. Germline loops: CDR1 MDHEN, CDR2 SYDVKM. This CDR3 is 13 amino acids long. Deletions cut 7 bases from V and 4 bases from J, with 13 bases between.

Remarks on this clonotype: A much larger clone sits a single nucleotide away, making a read error possible. This rearrangement joins TRBV27 to TRBJ2-1; possibly TRBD2 for D (6 bases). This CDR3 region has 16 residues. The germline V gene encodes CDR1 MNHEY and CDR2 SMNVEV (reference sequence). In nucleotides, the CDR3 is TGTGCCAGCAGGCCCTACGCTGGAGGGCCCTACAATGAGCGGTTCTTC. Its translation is CASRPYAGGPYNERFF.

V and J are TRBV7-2 and TRBJ2-7; 8 bases are shared with TRBD2. The CDR3 is 14 residues long. In germline, CDR1 is SGHTA, CDR2 FQGNSA. V trimming: 7 bases; J trimming: 2 bases; junction bases outside the gene matches: 7. CDR3 residues: CASTQSGSPYEQYF. CDR3 coding DNA: TGTGCCAGCACCCAAAGCGGGAGCCCCTACGAGCAGTACTTC. The full variable domain, rest sourced from reference TRBV7-2 and TRBJ2-7, is GAGVSQSPSNKVTEKGKDVELRCDPISGHTALYWYRQSLGQGLEFLIYFQGNSAPDKSGLPSDRFSAERTGGSVSTLTIQRTQQEDSAVYLCASTQSGSPYEQYFGPGTRLTVT.

The chain carries TRBV4-3 and TRBJ1-1, with 7 bases lining up with TRBD1. The CDR3 covers 16 residues. Germline V lookup: CDR1 LGHNA, CDR2 YSLEER. V shed 6 bases and J 1 base; nucleotides not matched to a gene: 11. The CDR3 nucleotides are TGCGCCAGCAGACGGGGGGCCGGGACAGAGAACACTGAAGCTTTCTTT. Protein: CASRRGAGTENTEAFF.

A remark on this clonotype: This may stem from a read error, because a much larger clone lies one nucleotide away. The gene calls are TRBV27 and TRBJ2-1; TRBD2 is a possible D gene (5 bases). CDR3 length: 12 residues. CDR1 and CDR2 from the germline V gene are MNHEY and SMNVEV (reference sequence). The CDR3, as DNA: TGTGCCAACAGTTTTCTGGCGGGTGAGCAGTTCTTC. It codes for CANSFLAGEQFF.

Regarding this clonotype: A read error may be the cause here, since a much bigger clone is one base away. CDR3 nucleotides: TGTGCCAGCAGGGGAGGGGACCCGTGGAAAAATGGGCAGTTCTTC. This sequence encodes CASRGGDPWKNGQFF. The chain recombines TRBV12-3 or TRBV12-4 with TRBJ2-1; 7 bases are shared with TRBD2. The CDR3 spans 15 residues.

This clonotype occurred a few times. This chain joins TRBV5-1 and TRBJ2-2, with 7 bases matching TRBD1. The CDR3 runs to 19 residues. V was pared by 3 bases and J by 7 bases, with 21 bases of the junction left unmatched. Per the germline V gene, CDR1 is SGHRS and CDR2 is YFSETQ. CDR3 bases: TGCGCCAGCAGCTCGTATGGGAGCCTCGGGACAGTTTTCAGCGGGGAGCTGTTTTTT. It is translated as CASSSYGSLGTVFSGELFF.

This clonotype has ten or more counts. The rearrangement links TRBV4-2 to TRBJ2-1, with 8 bases lining up with TRBD2. The germline CDR1 and CDR2 sequences are LGHNA and YNFKEQ. V shed 8 bases, J shed 8 bases, and the junction held 14 bases outside the gene matches. The CDR3 has 15 residues. In DNA form, the CDR3 reads TGTGCCAGCGTCGAAGAGGGCGGGAGGACCGATGAGCAGTTCTTC. It is translated as CASVEEGGRTDEQFF.

As concerns this clonotype: A much larger clone is a single base away; this may be a read error. The chain recombines TRBV9 with TRBJ2-1; D is undetermined. The CDR3 sequence is 15 residues long. The V end was cut by 2 bases, the J end by 5 bases, with 14 bases between. Germline CDR1 is SGDLS and CDR2 is YYNGEE. The DNA of the CDR3 is TGTGCCAGCAGCGTGACTGGCAGACACAACAATGAGCAGTTCTTC. Translated, it gives CASSVTGRHNNEQFF.

The chain links TRBV3-1 to TRBJ2-1; perhaps TRBD1 as D (7 bases). Germline CDR1 reads LGHDT; CDR2 reads YNNKEL (reference sequence). Trimming removed 2 bases from V and 6 bases from J, with 20 bases in between. The CDR3 length is 17 residues. CDR3 region: CASSQSPTRGPLNEQFF. The DNA of the CDR3 is TGTGCCAGCAGCCAAAGCCCGACTAGGGGGCCTCTCAATGAGCAGTTCTTC.

This clonotype turned up a few times. The chain uses TRBV7-9 and TRBJ2-5; D gene uncertain. CDR3 length: 12 residues. Per the germline V gene, CDR1 is SEHNR and CDR2 is FQNEAQ (reference sequence). Trimming left V 2 bases short and J 11 bases short, with 12 bases between. The chain's CDR3 is CASSLPSPEQYF. Here the CDR3 DNA reads TGTGCCAGCAGCTTACCTTCCCCTGAGCAGTACTTC.

The rearrangement joins TRBV7-8 to TRBJ2-7, with 11 bases identical to TRBD2. Germline V gives CDR1 SGHVS, CDR2 FQNEAQ. The CDR3 loop spans 14 amino acids. Germline trimming cut 5 bases from V and 6 bases from J; bases unmatched to any gene: 6. The DNA for the CDR3 is TGTGCCAGCAGCGTTAGCGGGAGGGCCAGCGAGCAGTACTTC. This translates into CASSVSGRASEQYF.

This chain joins TRBV14 and TRBJ1-1; 9 bases map to TRBD1. V lost 10 bases to trimming and J lost 7 bases; unmatched junction nucleotides: 10. Germline CDR1 reads SGHDN; CDR2 reads FVKESK. The CDR3 contains 13 residues. CDR3 nucleotide sequence: TGTGCCAACACCCAGGACAGGGGTGTTGAAGCTTTCTTT. Its protein product is CANTQDRGVEAFF.

The chain has TRBV12-3 or TRBV12-4 and TRBJ2-3; no clear D. Trimming pared 9 bases from V and 1 base from J, leaving 8 bases between. The CDR3 runs to 12 residues. The CDR3 DNA reads TGTGCCAGTAAGGGTGGCACAGATACGCAGTATTTT. This gives the protein CASKGGTDTQYF.

As to this clonotype: The junction and the germline gene differ at one end; a read error may be behind it. V and J are TRBV20-1 and TRBJ2-1; a possible D gene is TRBD2 (5 bases). This CDR3 has 12 residues. Germline CDR1 is DFQATT and CDR2 is SNEGSKA (reference sequence). CDR3 protein: CSARGSYNERYF. CDR3 in DNA: TGCAGTGCTAGAGGGTCCTACAATGAGCGGTATTTC.

This clonotype has ten or more counts. The rearrangement joins TRBV3-1 to TRBJ2-1; D tentatively fits TRBD1 or TRBD2 (6 bases each). Per the germline V gene, CDR1 is LGHDT and CDR2 is YNNKEL (reference sequence). CDR3 length: 15 residues. The ends were cut back, 4 bases at V and 7 bases at J, with 17 bases in the middle. CDR3 loop: CASSPPGGRRNEQFF. CDR3 in DNA: TGTGCCAGCAGCCCTCCCGGGGGCAGAAGGAATGAGCAGTTCTTC.

This clonotype appeared once. This sequence joins TRBV28 and TRBJ2-7; 14 bases agree with TRBD2. This CDR3 is 18 amino acids long. J was trimmed by 2 bases and V by 3 bases; bases with no gene match: 9. CDR1 is MDHEN, CDR2 SYDVKM, per germline. CDR3 nucleotide sequence: TGTGCCAGCAGTTTTCTCGGGACTAGCGGGGGTACCACCTACGAGCAGTACTTC. This sequence encodes CASSFLGTSGGTTYEQYF.

With regard to this clonotype: One base away lies a much larger clone, so this may be a sequencing read error. The V and J genes are TRBV21-1 and TRBJ2-1; the table's D call, TRBD2, was not checked against the DNA. TRBV21-1 is labeled a pseudogene. The CDR3 covers 18 residues. CDR3 sequence reads: CASSKRGRDSERDNEQFF. The DNA of the CDR3 is TGTGCCAGCAGCAAACGGGGCCGGGACTCCGAGCGCGACAATGAGCAGTTCTTC.

The rearrangement uses TRBV21-1 and TRBJ2-3; the D segment call TRBD1 is taken from the table without a DNA check. TRBV21-1 is annotated as a pseudogene. CDR3 length equals 16 residues. The CDR3 DNA is TGTGCCAGCAGCAAAGTGATCCCCAGGGGGGCAGATACGCAGTATTTT. Translating gives CASSKVIPRGADTQYF.

This clonotype has at least ten counts. This CDR3 is CAIGQVNQPQHF. The CDR3 DNA follows: TGTGCCATCGGTCAGGTCAATCAGCCCCAGCATTTT. The chain has TRBV10-3 and TRBJ1-5, with D uncertain. Trimming stripped 8 bases from V and 3 bases from J, with 8 bases between. Germline V gene lookup returns CDR1 ENHRY and CDR2 SYGVKD. CDR3 length: 12 residues.

Comments on this clonotype: A much larger clone differs by one base, so this may be a read error. This chain joins TRBV10-2 and TRBJ2-7; no clear D gene. Germline CDR1 WSHSY, CDR2 SAAADI. There are 12 residues in the CDR3. The V and J ends lost 6 bases and 7 bases respectively, with 13 bases between them. As DNA, the CDR3 is TGCGCCAGCAGACAAGTGCCGAATGAGCAGTACTTC. It codes for CASRQVPNEQYF.